The text below deals with one TCR beta chain. Its antigen remains unidentified. No per-base quality is available; no much larger clone lies one base away. Looking up the germline V gene (reference sequence) yields CDR1 MNHEY and CDR2 SMNVEV. A distance of 25 bases separates the germline ends of V and J, which lose 6 bases and 1 base respectively. Including the terminal cysteine and phenylalanine, the CDR3 comprises 18 residues. The entry retains the CDR3 DNA only, 54 bases that are in frame from base 1. Genomic DNA was used as template for profiling of TCR beta VDJ combinations and CDR3 sequences. TCR repertoire sequencing was run on an Illumina HiSeq 2000. Per the original workflow: Repertoire assessment relied on Simpson's diversity index, CDR3 size and DJ length profiles, and TRBV/TRBJ rearrangement plots. The most abundant DNA sequence in the deep sequencing data was defined as the immunodominant clone. CDR3 amino acid sequences were screened for sharing across subjects and compared with published repertoires and the VDJdb database. TCRdb reprocessed the public reads (quality trimming at Q25 with fastp, clone calling with MiXCR) and kept in-frame beta chains. Each record represents a unique CDR3 protein, reported with the most common genes and DNA among its rows. TCRdb, not the original authors, processed these V and J calls. The sample has about 110,000 distinct CDR3 sequences on record, roughly 51% of them singletons. Of the sample, around 32% is held by the ten largest clones.

This sample is part of a study of CD8+CD57+ T cells in acquired aplastic anemia (dated by TCRdb to between 2017 and 2018). Study-wide context: A mean of around 3.3 ug of DNA, ranging from roughly 0.18 to 30 ug, was extracted from sorted CD4+ and CD8+ cells. For healthy donor samples, the average read count was about 10.8 million for CD4+ cells and 11 million to 14 million for CD8+ cells. The study at large found these results: Some 30 CD8+ CDR3 sequences were found to be shared between patients and controls, but these sequences appeared to be highly expressed in patients and within the immunodominant clones of the patients. Patients and healthy controls showed no significant difference in CD8+ Simpson's diversity (P=0.060).

TCR repertoires of sorted CD4+ and CD8+ blood T cells from severe aplastic anemia patients and healthy subjects were deep-sequenced in the study. Ficoll-Paque density gradient centrifugation was used to isolate peripheral blood mononuclear cells. CD4+ and CD8+ T cells were sorted by FACS or magnetic beads before DNA extraction. This TCR came from a human donor in good health, serving as a control. The rearranged segments are TRBV27 and TRBJ2-7, with the D segment identity uncertain. Sequencing input: sorted CD4+, CD8+, or CD8+CD57+ T cells (not recorded which) from PBMCs. The CDR3: CASRNEKTGPYYSYEQYF. The nucleotide sequence reads as follows: TGTGCCAGCAGGAATGAGAAAACCGGGCCCTACTATTCCTACGAGCAGTACTTC.